The 16 T cell receptor beta chains below were found in one sample sequenced in a study of human T cells and chemical hapten exposure. TCRdb used MiXCR to reprocess the 5' RACE reads, holding one entry per CDR3 protein. Found here are some 78,000 distinct CDR3 sequences, 7% to 8% of them singletons; the top ten hold about 2.2%. Whole blood that had not been fractionated was the source of extracted total RNA. The receptors derive from a male donor in good health.

This clonotype showed up just a few times. The V gene is TRBV10-3, the J gene TRBJ1-5, with TRBD1 identical over 11 bases. The CDR3 extends over 14 amino acids. Germline loops: CDR1 ENHRY, CDR2 SYGVKD. The V segment lost 4 bases and the J segment 7 bases; nucleotides outside the gene matches: 3. CDR3 coding DNA: TGTGCCATCAGTGGGACAGGGGGCGCCCAGCCCCAGCATTTT. Residues: CAISGTGGAQPQHF.

The chain uses TRBV7-9 and TRBJ1-1; D unresolved. CDR1 is SEHNR and CDR2 is FQNEAQ in the germline V gene (reference sequence). The V and J ends lost 5 bases and 1 base respectively, with 14 bases between them. The CDR3 has 15 residues. Written as DNA, the CDR3 is TGTGCCAGCAGCCCCGGACTCTCGCAGAACACTGAAGCTTTCTTT. Translating it yields CASSPGLSQNTEAFF. Variable domain in full (rest from reference TRBV7-9 and TRBJ1-1): DTGVSQNPRHKITKRGQNVTFRCDPISEHNRLYWYRQTLGQGPEFLTYFQNEAQLEKSRLLSDRFSAERPKGSFSTLEIQRTEQGDSAMYLCASSPGLSQNTEAFFGQGTRLTVV.

This clonotype showed up just a few times. The chain employs TRBV6-2 or TRBV6-3 and TRBJ1-1; a possible D gene is TRBD1 (5 bases). Germline loops: CDR1 MNHEY, CDR2 SVGEGT. The CDR3 consists of 13 residues. V was shortened by 7 bases and J by 1 base, with 10 bases between the two germline ends. The CDR3: CASTFTGNTEAFF. As DNA, the CDR3 is TGTGCCAGCACCTTTACAGGGAACACTGAAGCTTTCTTT.

The chain combines TRBV2 with TRBJ1-2; no clear D. This CDR3 has 13 amino acids. Per the germline V gene, CDR1 is SNHLY and CDR2 is FYNNEI. V was shortened by 6 bases and J by 2 bases, with 10 bases between the two germline ends. The CDR3 DNA reads TGTGCCAGCAGATCGGGGTCGAACTATGGCTACACCTTC. This encodes CASRSGSNYGYTF.

This clonotype was counted between two and nine times. The genes are TRBV12-3 or TRBV12-4 and TRBJ1-1; D not certain. The CDR3 sequence is 12 residues long. Deletions cut 1 base from V and 6 bases from J, with 6 bases between. The CDR3 nucleotides read TGTGCCAGCAGTTTAGAGGGAGCTGAAGCTTTCTTT. Translated: CASSLEGAEAFF.

This clonotype was counted at least ten times. The chain employs TRBV9 and TRBJ2-3; D might be TRBD2 (5 bases). Germline CDR1 reads SGDLS; CDR2 reads YYNGEE. CDR3 length: 13 residues. The V gene lost 0 bases and the J gene lost 5 bases, with 7 bases spanning the gap. CDR3 bases: TGTGCCAGCAGCGTAGCGGGGAAAGATACGCAGTATTTT. Translated, it gives CASSVAGKDTQYF.

This clonotype was counted between two and nine times. The rearrangement uses TRBV5-5 and TRBJ1-2; 7 nucleotides match TRBD1. J gave up 2 bases and V 4 bases, and 14 bases lay outside the gene matches. Germline CDR1 SGHKS, CDR2 YYEKEE (reference sequence). The CDR3 has 17 amino acids. In DNA, the CDR3 is TGTGCCAGCAGCCGAGGGGAGACAGGGATAAACAACTATGGCTACACCTTC. This gives the protein CASSRGETGINNYGYTF.

This clonotype was counted many times. The J gene is TRBJ2-3, the V gene TRBV28; the match to TRBD2 covers 15 bases. The CDR3 is 20 amino acids. Germline CDR1 MDHEN, CDR2 SYDVKM. J gave up 0 bases and V 4 bases, and 11 bases lay outside the gene matches. CDR3 DNA: TGTGCCAGCAGTTCCCCATGGACTAGCGGGAGGGTCTCTAGCACAGATACGCAGTATTTT. Its translation is CASSSPWTSGRVSSTDTQYF.

The CDR3, as DNA: TGTGCCAGCAGCTTAAGCGGGAGTAGCTCCGGGGAGCTGTTTTTT. It translates to CASSLSGSSSGELFF. This chain connects TRBV7-6 to TRBJ2-2; 8 bases agree with TRBD2. V shed 2 bases, J shed 6 bases, and the junction held 5 bases outside the gene matches. The CDR3 loop spans 15 amino acids. CDR1 is SGHVS and CDR2 is FNYEAQ in the germline V gene.

This clonotype was picked up a small number of times. The gene calls are TRBV7-9 and TRBJ2-3; 8 bases match TRBD2. Germline V gene data show CDR1 as SEHNR and CDR2 as FQNEAQ (reference sequence). CDR3 length: 15 amino acids. With 4 bases clipped from V and 4 bases from J, the junction kept 7 bases outside the gene matches. This chain's CDR3 is CASSSWRGVADTQYF. CDR3 bases: TGTGCCAGCAGCTCGTGGCGGGGGGTTGCAGATACGCAGTATTTT.

This clonotype was counted ten times or more. Written as DNA, the CDR3 is TGTGCCAGCAGGACAGGGGGCTTCACTGAAGCTTTCTTT. Translating gives CASRTGGFTEAFF. The chain uses TRBV3-1 and TRBJ1-1, with 10 positions matching TRBD1. Germline values: CDR1 LGHDT, CDR2 YNNKEL (reference sequence). V was pared by 6 bases and J by 4 bases, with 2 bases of the junction left unmatched. The CDR3 runs to 13 residues.

The chain employs TRBV18 and TRBJ1-2; 10 nucleotides agree with TRBD1. The V and J ends lost 5 bases and 4 bases, in that order; junction bases with no gene match: 1. The germline V gene has CDR1 KGHSH and CDR2 LQKENI. CDR3 length: 13 residues. The CDR3 loop is CASSRDRGYGYTF. The CDR3 coding sequence is TGTGCCAGCTCAAGGGACAGGGGCTATGGCTACACCTTC.

In its sample, this clonotype ranks as medium-sized. The J gene is TRBJ2-1, the V gene TRBV20-1; 11 bases match TRBD2. Per the germline V gene, CDR1 is DFQATT and CDR2 is SNEGSKA (reference sequence). V dropped 2 bases and J dropped 6; count of bases not matched to a gene: 15. The CDR3 runs to 18 residues. CDR3 sequence reads: CSARLGVAGLAVSNEQFF. Written as DNA, the CDR3 is TGCAGTGCTAGATTGGGGGTTGCGGGACTAGCGGTATCCAATGAGCAGTTCTTC.

This clonotype was counted many times. This sequence joins TRBV6-5 and TRBJ1-5, with a tentative D call TRBD1 (5 bases). The CDR3 consists of 13 residues. CDR1 is MNHEY, CDR2 SVGAGI, per germline. V was cut by 5 bases and J by 2 bases, with 7 bases left in between. In nucleotides, the CDR3 is TGTGCCAGCAGTCGGGACCGCAATCAGCCCCAGCATTTT. Its translation is CASSRDRNQPQHF.

This clonotype came up many times. This chain joins TRBV5-1 and TRBJ1-2, with 11 bases matching TRBD1. The CDR3 consists of 15 residues. Germline trimming cut 1 base from V and 3 bases from J; bases unmatched to any gene: 2. The V gene's germline CDR1 is SGHRS and CDR2 YFSETQ. This CDR3 is CASSLRDRGDYGYTF. The CDR3 DNA is TGCGCCAGCAGCTTGCGGGACAGGGGGGACTATGGCTACACCTTC.

In DNA form, the CDR3 reads TGTGCCAGCTCAACCGGGACACCAGATACGCAGTATTTT. Residues: CASSTGTPDTQYF. V is TRBV18 and J is TRBJ2-3; TRBD1 is a possible D gene (6 bases). CDR1 is KGHSH, CDR2 LQKENI, per germline. V lost 5 bases to trimming and J lost 4 bases, with 10 bases between them. The CDR3 runs to 13 residues.